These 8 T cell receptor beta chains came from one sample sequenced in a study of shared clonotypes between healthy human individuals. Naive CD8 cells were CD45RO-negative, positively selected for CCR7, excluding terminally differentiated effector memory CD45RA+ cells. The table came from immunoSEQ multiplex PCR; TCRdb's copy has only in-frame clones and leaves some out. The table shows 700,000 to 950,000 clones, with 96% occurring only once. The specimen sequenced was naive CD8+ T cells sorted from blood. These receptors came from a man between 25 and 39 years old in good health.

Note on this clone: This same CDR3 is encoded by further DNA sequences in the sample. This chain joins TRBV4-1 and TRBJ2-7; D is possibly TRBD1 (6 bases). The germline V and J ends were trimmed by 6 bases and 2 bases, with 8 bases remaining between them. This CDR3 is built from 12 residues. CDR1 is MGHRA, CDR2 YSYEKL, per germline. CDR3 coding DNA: TGCGCCAGCAGTCAGGGGACCTACGAGCAGTACTTC. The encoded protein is CASSQGTYEQYF.

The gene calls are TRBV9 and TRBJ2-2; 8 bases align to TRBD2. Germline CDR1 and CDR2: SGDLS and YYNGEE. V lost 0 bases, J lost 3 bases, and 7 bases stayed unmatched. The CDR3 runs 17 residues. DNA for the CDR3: TGTGCCAGCAGCGTAGCTCGACTAGCGACCTACACCGGGGAGCTGTTTTTT. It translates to CASSVARLATYTGELFF.

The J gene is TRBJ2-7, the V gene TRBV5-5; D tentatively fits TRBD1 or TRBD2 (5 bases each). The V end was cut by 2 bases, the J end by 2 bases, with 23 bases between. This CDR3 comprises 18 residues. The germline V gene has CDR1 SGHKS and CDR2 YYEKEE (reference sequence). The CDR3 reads CASSLRGASLTRTYEQYF. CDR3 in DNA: TGTGCCAGCAGCTTAAGAGGGGCCTCCTTAACTAGAACCTACGAGCAGTACTTC.

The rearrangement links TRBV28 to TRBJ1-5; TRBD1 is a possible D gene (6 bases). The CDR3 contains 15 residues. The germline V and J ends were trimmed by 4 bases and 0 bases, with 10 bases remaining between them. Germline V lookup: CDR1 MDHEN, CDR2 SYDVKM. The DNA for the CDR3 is TGTGCCAGCAGTTGGGGGCGTTATAGCAATCAGCCCCAGCATTTT. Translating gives CASSWGRYSNQPQHF.

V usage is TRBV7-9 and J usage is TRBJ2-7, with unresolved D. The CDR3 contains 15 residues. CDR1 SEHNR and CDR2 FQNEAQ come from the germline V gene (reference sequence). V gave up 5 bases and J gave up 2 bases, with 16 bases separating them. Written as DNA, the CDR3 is TGTGCCAGCAGCAACATTATCTCAACCCCCTACGAGCAGTACTTC. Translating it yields CASSNIISTPYEQYF. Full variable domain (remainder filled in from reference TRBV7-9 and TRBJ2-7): DTGVSQNPRHKITKRGQNVTFRCDPISEHNRLYWYRQTLGQGPEFLTYFQNEAQLEKSRLLSDRFSAERPKGSFSTLEIQRTEQGDSAMYLCASSNIISTPYEQYFGPGTRLTVT.

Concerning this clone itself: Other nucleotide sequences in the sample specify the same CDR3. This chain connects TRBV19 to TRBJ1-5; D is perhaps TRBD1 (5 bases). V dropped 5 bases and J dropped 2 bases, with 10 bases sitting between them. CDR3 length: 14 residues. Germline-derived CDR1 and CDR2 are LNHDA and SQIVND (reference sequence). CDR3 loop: CASSLTGGNQPQHF. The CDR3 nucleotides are TGTGCCAGTAGTTTAACAGGCGGCAATCAGCCCCAGCATTTT.

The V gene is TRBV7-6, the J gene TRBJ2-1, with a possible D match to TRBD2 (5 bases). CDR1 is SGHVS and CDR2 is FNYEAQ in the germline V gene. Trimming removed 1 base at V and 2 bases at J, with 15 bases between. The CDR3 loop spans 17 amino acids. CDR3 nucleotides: TGTGCCAGCAGCTTAGGCCTTAGGACGGGGACCTACAATGAGCAGTTCTTC. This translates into CASSLGLRTGTYNEQFF.

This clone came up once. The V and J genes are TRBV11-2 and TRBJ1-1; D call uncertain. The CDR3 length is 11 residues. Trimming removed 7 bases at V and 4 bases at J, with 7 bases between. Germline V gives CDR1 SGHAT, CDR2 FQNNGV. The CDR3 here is CASNLVTEAFF. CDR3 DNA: TGTGCCAGCAACCTGGTCACTGAAGCTTTCTTT. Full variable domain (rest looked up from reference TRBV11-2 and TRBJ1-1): EAGVAQSPRYKIIEKRQSVAFWCNPISGHATLYWYQQILGQGPKLLIQFQNNGVVDDSQLPKDRFSAERLKGVDSTLKIQPAKLEDSAVYLCASNLVTEAFFGQGTRLTVV.